Sequencing of this TCR beta chain was carried out in a study of T-cell reconstitution after alpha-beta-depleted transplantation in children. This CDR3 has 13 residues. Germline V gene lookup returns CDR1 SGHTA and CDR2 FQGNSA. V shed 1 base and J shed 7 bases, with 10 bases lying between them. A library of TCRbeta sequences, prepared with unique molecular identifiers, was generated. In TCRdb, the PCR reads were re-called with MiXCR into one record per CDR3 protein. The table records hundreds of thousands of distinct CDR3 sequences, 16% of them present only once. This chain joins TRBV7-2 and TRBJ2-5; D is undetermined. This specimen consisted of PBMCs from the stem cell graft donor, obtained from the stem cell graft. The receptor was isolated from a human donor who donated a stem cell graft to a child with acute myeloid leukemia. DNA of the CDR3: TGTGCCAGCAGCTTAGAGGGAAAGGGGACCCAGTACTTC. Amino acids: CASSLEGKGTQYF.